By proportion, the clone carrying this TCR beta chain is medium-sized. This entry comes from a study of T cells generated in artificial thymic organoids. TCRalpha and TCRbeta libraries were amplified separately by semi-nested PCR with TRAC or TRBC reverse primers. Each CDR3 protein is one row after TCRdb ran MiXCR on the 5' RACE reads. The sample carries about 2,500 distinct CDR3 sequences, about 11% recorded once. The CDR3 runs 13 residues. CDR1 is SGHDT and CDR2 is YYEEEE in the germline V gene. V was trimmed by 1 base and J by 5 bases, leaving 9 bases between them. CD8+ T cells were enriched with magnetic beads.

The TCR comes from a human donor who gave cord blood stem cells for thymic organoid culture, a cardiac surgery patient who gave postnatal thymus, or a blood donor (not recorded which). The chain carries TRBV5-6 and TRBJ1-1, with unresolved D. Sequenced: naive CD8+ T cells from the thymus. Subset reported: CD3+TCRalphabeta+CD8SP T cells; for blood, CD45RO-CCR7+ naive CD8+ T cells. This CDR3 reads CASSLLSGTEAFF. The CDR3 bases are TGTGCCAGCAGCTTGCTGTCCGGGACTGAAGCTTTCTTT.